The 16 T cell receptor beta chains below were found in one sample sequenced in a study of cytomegalovirus exposure and HLA in healthy donors. The PCR ran on 60 Vbeta and 13 Jbeta primers. Assay used: immunoSEQ multiplex PCR; TCRdb lists only in-frame clones, some missing. The table records 150,000 to 200,000 clones, around 80% of them present only once. The specimen was PBMCs. Every receptor here comes from a man aged 18 to 29 in good health and CMV-seronegative.

The rearrangement joins TRBV30 to TRBJ2-1, with unresolved D. The CDR3 has 14 amino acids. Germline CDR1 is GTSNPN and CDR2 is SVGIG (reference sequence). V was trimmed by 3 bases and J by 5 bases, leaving 14 bases between them. In DNA, the CDR3 is TGTGCCTGGAGCCTCCTACCTAATAACAATGAGCAGTTCTTC. This encodes CAWSLLPNNNEQFF.

The rearrangement joins TRBV4-1 to TRBJ2-7; 8 bases fit TRBD2. Germline CDR1 is MGHRA and CDR2 is YSYEKL. V dropped 2 bases and J dropped 3; count of bases not matched to a gene: 6. CDR3 length: 15 residues. CDR3 in DNA: TGCGCCAGCAGCCAACTTAGCGGGATTAGCTACGAGCAGTACTTC. Protein: CASSQLSGISYEQYF.

The J gene is TRBJ2-1, the V gene TRBV7-9, with TRBD2 identical over 10 bases. Germline V lookup: CDR1 SEHNR, CDR2 FQNEAQ (reference sequence). After removal of 2 bases from V and 4 bases from J, the junction contained 14 bases not matched to a gene. The CDR3 length is 19 residues. This chain's CDR3 is CASSLLWAAGGPKYNEQFF. The DNA of the CDR3 is TGTGCCAGCAGCTTATTATGGGCAGCGGGAGGGCCCAAATACAATGAGCAGTTCTTC.

The chain is built from TRBV29-1 and TRBJ2-5, with 7 bases identical to TRBD1. In germline, CDR1 is SQVTM, CDR2 ANQGSEA. CDR3 length equals 12 residues. V lost 7 bases, J lost 5 bases, and 7 bases stayed unmatched. The chain's CDR3 is CSATTGSETQYF. The CDR3 DNA follows: TGCAGCGCGACGACAGGGAGTGAGACCCAGTACTTC.

The V call is TRBV10-1, the J call TRBJ2-7; 9 bases agree with TRBD2. J lost 5 bases, V lost 3 bases, and 11 bases had no gene match. Germline lookup yields CDR1 WNHNN and CDR2 SYGVQD (reference sequence). The CDR3 runs 16 residues. CDR3 bases: TGCGCCAGCAGTGATTCCGGGACTAGCCGTCTTGACGAGCAGTACTTC. Encoded protein: CASSDSGTSRLDEQYF.

The chain is built from TRBV14 and TRBJ2-5; D remains ambiguous. Germline CDR1 reads SGHDN; CDR2 reads FVKESK. The CDR3 spans 14 residues. V lost 4 bases to trimming and J lost 4 bases, with 13 bases between them. The CDR3 nucleotides read TGTGCCAGCAGCCCCTCGGGTAGTAGAGAGACCCAGTACTTC. This encodes CASSPSGSRETQYF.

Here the CDR3 DNA reads TGTGCCAGTAGATCCTGGGGGGGTCAAGAGACCCAGTACTTC. Encoded protein: CASRSWGGQETQYF. The chain recombines TRBV27 with TRBJ2-5; 7 bases are shared with TRBD2. This CDR3 is built from 14 residues. Germline-derived CDR1 and CDR2 are MNHEY and SMNVEV (reference sequence). Trimming at V came to 9 bases and at J to 2 bases, leaving 9 bases not matched to a gene.

V is TRBV18 and J is TRBJ2-3, with D maybe TRBD2 (6 bases). Trimming left V 11 bases short and J 0 bases short, with 12 bases between. This CDR3 comprises 13 residues. Germline assignment: CDR1 KGHSH and CDR2 LQKENI. CDR3 protein: CAQRAPSTDTQYF. Written as DNA, the CDR3 is TGTGCCCAGCGGGCGCCTAGCACAGATACGCAGTATTTT.

This rearrangement joins TRBV9 to TRBJ1-2; D unclear. This CDR3 has 13 residues. Trimming cost V 0 bases and J 3 bases, with 6 bases left between them. Per germline, CDR1 SGDLS and CDR2 YYNGEE. CDR3 sequence reads: CASSVGGDYGYTF. CDR3 DNA sequence: TGTGCCAGCAGCGTAGGGGGAGACTATGGCTACACCTTC. Drawing the rest from reference TRBV9 and TRBJ1-2, the complete variable domain is DSGVTQTPKHLITATGQRVTLRCSPRSGDLSVYWYQQSLDQGLQFLIQYYNGEERAKGNILERFSAQQFPDLHSELNLSSLELGDSALYFCASSVGGDYGYTFGSGTRLTVV.

This clone was seen a handful of times. The chain couples TRBV5-4 to TRBJ2-7; the D is unclear. Germline CDR1 reads SGHNT; CDR2 reads YYREEE (reference sequence). The V end lost 0 bases, the J end lost 7 bases, and 5 bases lay between the germline ends. CDR3 length: 11 residues. The CDR3 spells CASSLGAEQYF. CDR3 bases: TGTGCCAGCAGCTTGGGGGCAGAGCAGTACTTC.

The J gene is TRBJ2-7, the V gene TRBV7-8, with 9 bases fitting TRBD1. Germline V CDR1 and CDR2: SGHVS, FQNEAQ. After removal of 5 bases from V and 1 base from J, the junction contained 12 bases not matched to a gene. The CDR3 consists of 17 residues. CDR3 amino acids: CASSRGQGMDGSYEQYF. CDR3 DNA: TGTGCCAGCAGCCGCGGACAGGGGATGGATGGTTCCTACGAGCAGTACTTC.

As to this clone: One end of the junction does not line up with germline, which may come from a read error. This sequence joins TRBV7-9 and TRBJ2-3, with D perhaps TRBD1 (5 bases). Germline values: CDR1 SEHNR, CDR2 FQNEAQ (reference sequence). The CDR3 is 14 residues long. CDR3 nucleotides: TGTTCCAGCAGCTTCTGGGGCAGCACAGATACGCAGTATTTT. Translated: CSSSFWGSTDTQYF.

A single count supports this clone. This chain joins TRBV5-4 and TRBJ2-7; tentatively, D is TRBD2 (5 bases). This CDR3 spans 12 amino acids. In germline, CDR1 is SGHNT, CDR2 YYREEE (reference sequence). Between the trimmed V and J ends, which lost 3 bases and 6 bases, there was a span of 10 bases. The CDR3 is CASSSRVGEQYF. The DNA of the CDR3 is TGTGCCAGCAGCTCGAGGGTCGGCGAGCAGTACTTC.

This clone showed up just a few times. The rearrangement links TRBV4-1 to TRBJ2-1, with D tentatively TRBD1 (6 bases). V lost 2 bases, J lost 6 bases, and 17 bases lay in between. This CDR3 is built from 16 residues. Germline V gene data show CDR1 as MGHRA and CDR2 as YSYEKL. In DNA form, the CDR3 reads TGCGCCAGCAGCCAACCCGGGACACATGAGCTCAATGAGCAGTTCTTC. It yields the protein CASSQPGTHELNEQFF.

The chain employs TRBV5-1 and TRBJ2-5, with D unclear. The DNA end lines up better with TRBJ2-7; the J call may be wrong. In germline, CDR1 is SGHRS, CDR2 YFSETQ. This CDR3 has 13 residues. The chain's CDR3 is CASSLARSYEQYF. The CDR3 DNA is TGCGCCAGCAGCTTGGCCCGGAGCTACGAGCAGTACTTC.

The chain has TRBV5-6 and TRBJ2-2, with 8 bases that match TRBD1. The CDR3 has 16 residues. The ends lost 0 bases at V and 5 bases at J; junction bases unmatched: 6. CDR1 is SGHDT, CDR2 YYEEEE, per germline. In nucleotides, the CDR3 is TGTGCCAGCAGCTTGGTGACAGGGGTTGATACCGGGGAGCTGTTTTTT. Amino acid sequence: CASSLVTGVDTGELFF.